The 29 T cell receptor beta chains in this list originate from one sample, sequenced in a study of T cell changes during pregnancy in multiple sclerosis. The protocol was immunoSEQ multiplex PCR, while the TCRdb copy is restricted to in-frame clones and leaves out a portion. This sample has about 100,000 clones; approximately 94% occur once, and the top ten carry around 0.96%. The sample in question was peripheral blood, obtained before pregnancy. The source is a female donor with multiple sclerosis, enrolled in a pregnancy study.

The chain carries TRBV6-1 and TRBJ2-5; 11 bases map to TRBD1. Germline assignment: CDR1 MNHNS and CDR2 SASEGT. CDR3 length: 14 residues. Losses at the gene ends were 6 bases for V and 5 bases for J; bases not matched to a gene: 5. DNA for the CDR3: TGTGCCAGCAGAAGGGACAGGGGGGCCGAGACCCAGTACTTC. Translation gives CASRRDRGAETQYF.

V gene TRBV7-9 combines with J gene TRBJ2-1; 11 nucleotides align to TRBD1. V shed 7 bases, J shed 2 bases, and the junction held 4 bases outside the gene matches. Germline V gene data show CDR1 as SEHNR and CDR2 as FQNEAQ (reference sequence). The CDR3 has 15 amino acids. The chain's CDR3 is CASTKGQGAYNEQFF. The CDR3 region has the DNA TGTGCCAGCACCAAGGGACAGGGGGCCTACAATGAGCAGTTCTTC.

V is TRBV5-1 and J is TRBJ2-2; D is undetermined. CDR3 length equals 15 residues. The germline V gene has CDR1 SGHRS and CDR2 YFSETQ. V was shortened by 0 bases and J by 2 bases, with 8 bases between the two germline ends. As DNA, the CDR3 is TGCGCCAGCAGCTTGGTGGCACCAAACACCGGGGAGCTGTTTTTT. The encoded protein is CASSLVAPNTGELFF.

The J gene is TRBJ2-1, the V gene TRBV7-9, with a possible D match to TRBD2 (6 bases). Germline V gene sequence: CDR1 SEHNR, CDR2 FQNEAQ (reference sequence). The CDR3 spans 16 residues. V gave up 1 base and J gave up 12 bases, with 22 bases separating them. Here the CDR3 reads CASSLGDGGSGGGQFF. The CDR3 DNA sequence: TGTGCCAGCAGCTTAGGGGACGGGGGTAGCGGTGGTGGGCAGTTCTTC.

The rearrangement uses TRBV6-1 and TRBJ1-3, with no clear D. Germline V gene data show CDR1 as MNHNS and CDR2 as SASEGT. The V gene lost 5 bases and the J gene lost 1 base, with 12 bases spanning the gap. The CDR3 spans 15 residues. The CDR3 region is CASSLREYSGNTIYF. CDR3 DNA sequence: TGTGCCAGCAGTCTGCGGGAGTATTCTGGAAACACCATATATTTT.

V usage is TRBV27 and J usage is TRBJ2-3, with unresolved D. Germline CDR1 MNHEY, CDR2 SMNVEV (reference sequence). The V gene lost 2 bases and the J gene lost 2 bases, with 8 bases spanning the gap. The CDR3 spans 14 residues. The CDR3 reads CASSLARFTDTQYF. The CDR3 coding sequence is TGTGCCAGCAGTTTAGCCAGGTTCACAGATACGCAGTATTTT.

The chain carries TRBV30 and TRBJ2-7; 8 bases are a match to TRBD2. This CDR3 spans 16 amino acids. V was pared by 3 bases and J by 5 bases, with 15 bases of the junction left unmatched. Germline assignment: CDR1 GTSNPN and CDR2 SVGIG (reference sequence). This CDR3 reads CAWRPPGGRAPDEQYF. CDR3 in DNA: TGTGCCTGGAGGCCCCCGGGGGGGAGGGCCCCCGACGAGCAGTACTTC.

This clone is a singleton in its sample. The genes are TRBV30 and TRBJ2-6, with a tentative D call TRBD2 (5 bases). V was trimmed by 0 bases and J by 0 bases, leaving 15 bases between them. Germline values: CDR1 GTSNPN, CDR2 SVGIG (reference sequence). The CDR3 loop spans 18 amino acids. The CDR3 is CAWSVRRQASSGANVLTF. CDR3 coding DNA: TGTGCCTGGAGTGTAAGGAGGCAGGCCTCCTCTGGGGCCAACGTCCTGACTTTC. Supplemented by reference TRBV30 and TRBJ2-6, the full variable domain reads SQTIHQWPATLVQPVGSPLSLECTVEGTSNPNLYWYRQAAGRGLQLLFYSVGIGQISSEVPQNLSASRPQDRQFILSSKKLLLSDSGFYLCAWSVRRQASSGANVLTFGAGSRLTVL.

On this clone itself: The sample contains more than one DNA sequence encoding this CDR3. The chain joins TRBV19 to TRBJ2-7; a possible D gene is TRBD1 (6 bases). From germline, CDR1 is LNHDA and CDR2 SQIVND (reference sequence). This CDR3 contains 13 residues. V was shortened by 5 bases and J by 0 bases, with 8 bases between the two germline ends. CDR3 bases: TGTGCCAGTAGTGGGACACTCTCCTACGAGCAGTACTTC. Its translation: CASSGTLSYEQYF.

The count of this clone is one. V gene TRBV28 combines with J gene TRBJ2-1; tentative D call: TRBD1 (6 bases). Between the trimmed V and J ends, which lost 6 bases and 7 bases, there was a span of 16 bases. The CDR3 sequence is 14 residues long. Germline V gives CDR1 MDHEN, CDR2 SYDVKM. Here the CDR3 reads CASSPRQGWNEQFF. The CDR3 nucleotides are TGTGCCAGCAGCCCGCGTCAGGGGTGGAATGAGCAGTTCTTC.

The chain has TRBV7-9 and TRBJ2-7; 14 nucleotides align to TRBD2. V lost 4 bases and J lost 2; bases outside the gene matches: 13. The germline gives CDR1 SEHNR, CDR2 FQNEAQ (reference sequence). The CDR3 is made up of 19 amino acids. The CDR3 nucleotides read TGTGCCAGCAGCTCAACCGGGACAGGGACTAGCGGGAGAACCTACGAGCAGTACTTC. Protein: CASSSTGTGTSGRTYEQYF.

The V call is TRBV4-1, the J call TRBJ2-7; no reliable D call. The CDR3 length is 12 residues. V dropped 0 bases and J dropped 5 bases, with 5 bases sitting between them. CDR1 and CDR2 from the germline V gene are MGHRA and YSYEKL. The DNA of the CDR3 is TGCGCCAGCAGCCAAGATTCCAACGAGCAGTACTTC. The encoded protein is CASSQDSNEQYF.

CDR3 region: CASRFLKTGRRPSTDTQYF. In DNA form, the CDR3 reads TGTGCCAGCAGATTCTTAAAAACGGGTCGAAGACCTAGCACAGATACGCAGTATTTT. This chain connects TRBV7-9 to TRBJ2-3; D remains unclear. Germline lookup yields CDR1 SEHNR and CDR2 FQNEAQ (reference sequence). The V gene lost 6 bases and the J gene lost 0 bases, with 25 bases spanning the gap. This CDR3 contains 19 residues.

CDR3 in DNA: TGTGCCAGCAGTTACTCAGGGACAGGGGGTTACAATGAGCAGTTCTTC. It translates to CASSYSGTGGYNEQFF. The chain uses TRBV6-5 and TRBJ2-1; 11 nucleotides agree with TRBD1. With 0 bases clipped from V and 4 bases from J, the junction kept 2 bases outside the gene matches. The germline gives CDR1 MNHEY, CDR2 SVGAGI. The CDR3 spans 16 residues.

The rearrangement uses TRBV5-1 and TRBJ2-2; 8 nucleotides line up with TRBD2. The junction had 3 bases not matched to a gene; V was cut back by 2 bases and J by 0 bases. The germline V gene has CDR1 SGHRS and CDR2 YFSETQ. The CDR3 totals 16 residues. The chain's CDR3 is CASSFLAGANTGELFF. The DNA of the CDR3 is TGCGCCAGCAGCTTCCTAGCGGGTGCGAACACCGGGGAGCTGTTTTTT.

The chain employs TRBV5-6 and TRBJ2-1, with 11 bases aligning to TRBD1. CDR1 is SGHDT, CDR2 YYEEEE, per germline. The V and J ends lost 0 bases and 9 bases, in that order; junction bases with no gene match: 2. The CDR3 spans 14 residues. The CDR3 reads CASSLVGTGGEQFF. CDR3 coding DNA: TGTGCCAGCAGCTTGGTAGGGACAGGGGGTGAGCAGTTCTTC.

This clone turned up a few times. J is TRBJ1-1 and V is TRBV29-1; D unresolved. V lost 8 bases to trimming and J lost 0 bases, with 10 bases between them. CDR3 length: 12 amino acids. The germline V gene has CDR1 SQVTM and CDR2 ANQGSEA. The CDR3 bases are TGCAGCTTCTACCTCATGAACACTGAAGCTTTCTTT. It encodes CSFYLMNTEAFF.

V usage is TRBV5-1 and J usage is TRBJ2-1, with 7 bases aligning to TRBD1. Germline loops: CDR1 SGHRS, CDR2 YFSETQ. With V trimmed by 3 bases and J by 7 bases, 1 base remained unmatched. CDR3 size: 12 residues. CDR3 nucleotide sequence: TGCGCCAGCAGCTGGACAGGTAATGAGCAGTTCTTC. This codes for CASSWTGNEQFF.

The table lists this clone with a count of one. J is TRBJ2-1 and V is TRBV4-1, with 10 bases matching TRBD2. Trimming removed 3 bases from V and 9 bases from J; junction bases left unmatched: 14. The CDR3 sequence is 17 residues long. Germline V gives CDR1 MGHRA, CDR2 YSYEKL. The CDR3 DNA reads as TGCGCCAGCAGCCAGCCAAGGAAGCGGGAGGGAGATAGTGAGCAGTTCTTC. It specifies CASSQPRKREGDSEQFF.

This sequence joins TRBV12-5 and TRBJ2-7, with D possibly being TRBD1 (5 bases). The V end lost 0 bases, the J end lost 5 bases, and 11 bases lay between the germline ends. CDR3 size: 14 residues. CDR1 is LGHNT and CDR2 is FRNRAP in the germline V gene. This chain's CDR3 is CASGLVGAFNEQYF. The CDR3 bases are TGTGCTAGTGGTTTGGTTGGGGCCTTCAACGAGCAGTACTTC.

The chain uses TRBV4-2 and TRBJ1-4; the D gene is possibly TRBD1 (6 bases). The CDR3 is 16 residues long. Trimming left V 3 bases short and J 4 bases short, with 15 bases between. Germline CDR1 is LGHNA and CDR2 is YNFKEQ. The CDR3 region has the DNA TGTGCCAGCAGCCACGGCGGACAGTTAAGTAATGAAAAACTGTTTTTT. Amino acids: CASSHGGQLSNEKLFF.

The chain recombines TRBV6-1 with TRBJ1-5; 8 bases agree with TRBD1. Germline CDR1 MNHNS, CDR2 SASEGT. Losses at the gene ends were 3 bases for V and 3 bases for J; bases not matched to a gene: 4. This CDR3 spans 15 amino acids. CDR3 protein: CASSEDRVNNQPQHF. The CDR3 coding sequence is TGTGCCAGCAGTGAGGACAGGGTAAACAATCAGCCCCAGCATTTT.

The CDR3 sequence: CASSVVLAGEGFRETQYF. Here the CDR3 DNA reads TGTGCCAGCAGTGTTGTACTAGCGGGAGAAGGGTTCCGGGAGACCCAGTACTTC. The chain combines TRBV25-1 with TRBJ2-5; 11 bases match TRBD2. Germline assignment: CDR1 MGHDK and CDR2 SYGVNS. Unmatched junction bases numbered 15, after V lost 4 bases and J lost 5 bases. This CDR3 comprises 18 residues.

The CDR3 sequence is CASSPGLAGDNEQFF. The CDR3 bases are TGTGCCAGCAGCCCGGGACTAGCGGGGGACAATGAGCAGTTCTTC. V gene TRBV9 combines with J gene TRBJ2-1, with TRBD2 matching over 14 bases. The CDR3 contains 15 residues. J lost 5 bases, V lost 4 bases, and 2 bases had no gene match. Germline CDR1 and CDR2: SGDLS and YYNGEE. Variable domain in full (rest from reference TRBV9 and TRBJ2-1): DSGVTQTPKHLITATGQRVTLRCSPRSGDLSVYWYQQSLDQGLQFLIQYYNGEERAKGNILERFSAQQFPDLHSELNLSSLELGDSALYFCASSPGLAGDNEQFFGPGTRLTVL.

This clone showed up just once. This rearrangement joins TRBV5-1 to TRBJ2-1; 7 nucleotides line up with TRBD2. The CDR3 has 17 amino acids. From germline, CDR1 is SGHRS and CDR2 YFSETQ. V shed 2 bases, J shed 4 bases, and the junction held 12 bases outside the gene matches. The CDR3, as DNA: TGCGCCAGCAGCTTCGACCGGACTAGTTTTTTATACAATGAGCAGTTCTTC. Translating gives CASSFDRTSFLYNEQFF.

This clone was recorded once. For the CDR3, the DNA is TGTGCCAGCAGTGAAGTTCCCGTCGTCCTGACTTTC. Amino acid sequence: CASSEVPVVLTF. The rearrangement links TRBV6-1 to TRBJ2-6; D is unclear. The germline V gene encodes CDR1 MNHNS and CDR2 SASEGT. The CDR3 runs to 12 residues. The V and J ends lost 1 base and 12 bases respectively, with 7 bases between them.

The rearrangement links TRBV6-5 to TRBJ2-4; TRBD2 agrees at 12 bases. The CDR3 runs to 15 residues. From germline, CDR1 is MNHEY and CDR2 SVGAGI. V gave up 0 bases and J gave up 8 bases; unmatched junction bases: 2. The CDR3 nucleotides are TGTGCCAGCAGTTACTCGACTAGCGGGAGATACATTCAGTACTTC. Its translation is CASSYSTSGRYIQYF.

The chain uses TRBV11-2 and TRBJ2-5, with TRBD2 matching 15 bases. The germline V gene has CDR1 SGHAT and CDR2 FQNNGV. The CDR3 spans 16 residues. V lost 6 bases to trimming and J lost 5 bases; unmatched junction nucleotides: 7. CDR3: CASSTGTSGRRETQYF. In nucleotides, the CDR3 is TGTGCCAGCAGTACCGGGACTAGCGGGAGGAGGGAGACCCAGTACTTC.

The chain is built from TRBV15 and TRBJ2-5, with D perhaps TRBD2 (5 bases). V shed 1 base and J shed 4 bases, with 13 bases lying between them. The germline V gene has CDR1 LNHNV and CDR2 YYDKDF (reference sequence). The CDR3 totals 15 residues. The CDR3 sequence is CATSRAGVVGETQYF. Here the CDR3 DNA reads TGTGCCACCAGCAGAGCCGGGGTGGTCGGAGAGACCCAGTACTTC. The entire variable domain, with the rest obtained from reference TRBV15 and TRBJ2-5, is as follows: DAMVIQNPRYQVTQFGKPVTLSCSQTLNHNVMYWYQQKSSQAPKLLFHYYDKDFNNEADTPDNFQSRRPNTSFCFLDIRSPGLGDTAMYLCATSRAGVVGETQYFGPGTRLLVL.